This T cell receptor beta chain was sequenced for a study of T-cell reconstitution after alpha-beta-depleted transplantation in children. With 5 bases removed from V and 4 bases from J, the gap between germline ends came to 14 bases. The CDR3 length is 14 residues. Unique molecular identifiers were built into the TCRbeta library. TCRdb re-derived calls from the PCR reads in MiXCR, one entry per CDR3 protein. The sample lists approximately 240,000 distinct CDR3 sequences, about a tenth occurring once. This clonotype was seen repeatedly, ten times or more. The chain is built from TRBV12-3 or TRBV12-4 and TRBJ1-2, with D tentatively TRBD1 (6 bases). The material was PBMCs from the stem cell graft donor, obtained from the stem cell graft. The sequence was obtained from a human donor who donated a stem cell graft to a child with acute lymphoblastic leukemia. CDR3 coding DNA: TGTGCCAGCAGTCCAGGGGCAGCTTCCTATGGCTACACCTTC. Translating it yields CASSPGAASYGYTF.